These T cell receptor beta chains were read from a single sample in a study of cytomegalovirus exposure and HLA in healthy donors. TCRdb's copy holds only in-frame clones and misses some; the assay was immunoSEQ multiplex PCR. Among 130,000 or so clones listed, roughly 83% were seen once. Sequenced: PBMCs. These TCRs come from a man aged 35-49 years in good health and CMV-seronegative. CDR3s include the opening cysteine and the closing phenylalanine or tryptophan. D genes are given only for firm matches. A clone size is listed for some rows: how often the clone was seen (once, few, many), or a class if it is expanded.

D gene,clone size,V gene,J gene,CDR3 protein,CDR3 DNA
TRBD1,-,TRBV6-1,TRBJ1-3,CASMSDRINTIYF,TGTGCCAGCATGTCGGACAGGATAAACACCATATATTTT
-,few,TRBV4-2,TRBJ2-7,CASSQSRATAYEQYF,TGTGCCAGCAGCCAAAGCAGGGCGACAGCCTACGAGCAGTACTTC
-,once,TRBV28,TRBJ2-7,CASSPARGTGSKQYF,TGTGCCAGCAGTCCTGCACGCGGGACGGGGTCTAAGCAGTACTTC
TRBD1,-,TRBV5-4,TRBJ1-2,CASSPTGTATYGYTF,TGTGCCAGCAGTCCTACCGGGACAGCAACCTATGGCTACACCTTC
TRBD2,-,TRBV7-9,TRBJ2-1,CASSLGTSGGEEQFF,TGTGCCAGCAGCCTTGGGACTAGCGGGGGGGAAGAGCAGTTCTTC
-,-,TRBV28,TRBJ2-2,CASSARGNTGELFF,TGTGCCAGCAGTGCCAGGGGGAACACCGGGGAGCTGTTTTTT
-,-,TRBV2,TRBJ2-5,CASSIQVQETQYF,TGTGCCAGCAGTATACAGGTACAAGAGACCCAGTACTTC
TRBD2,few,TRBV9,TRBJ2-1,CASSVGSGTYNEQFF,TGTGCCAGCAGCGTAGGGAGCGGGACCTACAATGAGCAGTTCTTC
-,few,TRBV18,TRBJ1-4,CASSRTVMDSLLFF,TGTGCCAGCTCACGAACCGTTATGGACAGTTTACTGTTTTTT
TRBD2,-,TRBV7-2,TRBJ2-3,CASSSGLAGGRDTQYF,TGTGCCAGCAGCTCAGGACTAGCGGGGGGGCGGGATACGCAGTATTTT
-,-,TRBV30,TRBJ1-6,CAWSVSDRSQSPLHF,TGTGCCTGGAGTGTATCTGACCGGAGCCAATCACCCCTCCACTTT
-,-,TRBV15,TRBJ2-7,CATSRAGSHEQYF,TGTGCCACCAGCAGAGCGGGAAGCCACGAGCAGTACTTC
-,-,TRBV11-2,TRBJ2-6,CASSLVGVHSGANVLTF,TGTGCCAGCAGCTTAGTAGGAGTCCACTCTGGGGCCAACGTCCTGACTTTC
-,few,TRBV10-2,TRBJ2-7,CASTNRDGSYEQYF,TGCGCCAGCACAAACAGGGACGGTTCCTACGAGCAGTACTTC
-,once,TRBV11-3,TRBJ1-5,CASSSRVGQRAAYSNQPQHF,TGTGCCAGCAGCTCTCGTGTAGGACAGAGGGCAGCGTATAGCAATCAGCCCCAGCATTTT
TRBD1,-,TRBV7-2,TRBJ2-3,CASSKDRSGQDTQYF,TGTGCCAGCAGCAAGGACAGGTCCGGGCAAGATACGCAGTATTTT